These T cell receptor beta chains were read from a single sample in a study of human T cells and chemical hapten exposure. A single record per CDR3 protein comes from TCRdb applying MiXCR to the RACE reads. The table has some 340,000 distinct CDR3 sequences, under 8% seen once. Here the sequenced sample was whole blood, taken in connection with sensitization to the hapten diphenylcyclopropenone (DPC). Every receptor here comes from a young woman with alopecia areata. Some clones in this sample may be carry-over from other donors' samples. Both conserved end residues are part of each CDR3. The D gene is left open where the match is weak. Only part of the rows carry a size: once, few, many, or a class if the clone is expanded.

d_gene	v_gene	j_gene	abundance	CDR3aa	CDR3nt
NA	TRBV6-4	TRBJ2-2	few	CASGNRANTGELFF	TGTGCCAGCGGAAACCGAGCGAACACCGGGGAGCTGTTTTTT
TRBD2	TRBV11-3	TRBJ2-7	many	CASSLGAGYEQYF	TGTGCCAGCAGCTTAGGAGCGGGGTACGAGCAGTACTTC
NA	TRBV4-1	TRBJ1-1	NA	CASSQGARGKGEAFF	TGCGCCAGCAGCCAAGGGGCACGGGGCAAAGGTGAAGCTTTCTTT
TRBD1	TRBV20-1	TRBJ2-3	few	CSARVRDRAPDTQYF	TGCAGTGCTAGAGTAAGGGACAGGGCCCCAGATACGCAGTATTTT
NA	TRBV12-3/TRBV12-4	TRBJ2-6	many	CASTPKLGANVLTF	TGTGCCAGCACCCCGAAACTGGGGGCCAACGTCCTGACTTTC
NA	TRBV4-1	TRBJ2-7	NA	CASSQDARLDEQYF	TGCGCCAGCAGCCAAGACGCCAGGCTCGACGAGCAGTACTTC
TRBD2	TRBV7-9	TRBJ2-1	many	CASSLAGLAGINEQFF	TGTGCCAGCAGCTTAGCGGGACTAGCGGGGATCAATGAGCAGTTCTTC
NA	TRBV7-2	TRBJ1-6	few	CASSSTGGNSPLHF	TGTGCCAGCAGCTCGACAGGTGGCAATTCACCCCTCCACTTT
NA	TRBV3-1	TRBJ2-3	many	CASSQGTPPAQYF	TGTGCCAGCAGCCAAGGGACGCCCCCGGCGCAGTATTTT
NA	TRBV20-1	TRBJ1-1	many	CSAARTVNTEAFF	TGCAGTGCTGCTCGGACAGTGAACACTGAAGCTTTCTTT
NA	TRBV6-4	TRBJ1-6	NA	CASSDRSGNSPLHF	TGTGCCAGCAGTGACAGATCCGGGAATTCACCCCTCCACTTT
TRBD1	TRBV6-1	TRBJ2-7	NA	CASSPTGLSYEQYF	TGTGCCAGCAGCCCGACAGGGCTCTCCTACGAGCAGTACTTC
TRBD1	TRBV11-2	TRBJ2-3	many	CASSKRTGSRTDTQYF	TGTGCCAGCAGCAAACGGACAGGCTCCCGCACAGATACGCAGTATTTT
TRBD1	TRBV18	TRBJ1-1	NA	CASSPGQGATEAFF	TGTGCCAGCTCACCAGGACAGGGGGCGACTGAAGCTTTCTTT
TRBD1	TRBV7-3	TRBJ2-1	NA	CASSSDRGIRNEQFF	TGTGCCAGCAGCTCAGACAGGGGGATTCGGAATGAGCAGTTCTTC
NA	TRBV9	TRBJ1-2	few	CASSVAETAQIYGYTF	TGTGCCAGCAGCGTAGCAGAGACAGCCCAGATCTATGGCTACACCTTC
TRBD1	TRBV5-1	TRBJ2-2	few	CASSTGGAGELFF	TGCGCCAGCAGCACAGGGGGCGCCGGGGAGCTGTTTTTT
TRBD1	TRBV28	TRBJ2-1	many	CATDRDNEQFF	TGTGCCACGGACAGGGACAATGAGCAGTTCTTC
TRBD2	TRBV6-1	TRBJ2-3	NA	CASRRLAGGRTDTQYF	TGTGCCAGCAGAAGACTAGCGGGGGGGCGGACAGATACGCAGTATTTT
TRBD1	TRBV5-1	TRBJ2-5	many	CASRLMHRGRAETQYF	TGCGCCAGCAGGCTGATGCACAGGGGAAGGGCAGAGACCCAGTACTTC
TRBD2	TRBV7-2	TRBJ2-6	many	CASSLGAGRDSGANVLTF	TGTGCCAGCAGCTTAGGAGCAGGGAGGGATTCTGGGGCCAACGTCCTGACTTTC
NA	TRBV20-1	TRBJ1-2	few	CSARDQAGYYGYTF	TGCAGTGCTAGAGATCAGGCAGGCTACTATGGCTACACCTTC
TRBD1	TRBV12-3/TRBV12-4	TRBJ2-3	many	CASEGAGDTQYF	TGTGCCAGCGAGGGGGCTGGAGATACGCAGTATTTT
NA	TRBV4-3	TRBJ1-5	few	CASSQVLPMAPQHF	TGCGCCAGCAGCCAAGTTCTCCCCATGGCGCCCCAGCATTTT
NA	TRBV9	TRBJ2-2	many	CASSVAPGSGELFF	TGTGCCAGCAGCGTAGCCCCCGGGTCCGGGGAGCTGTTTTTT
NA	TRBV3-1	TRBJ2-3	few	CASSQERDSDTQYF	TGTGCCAGCAGCCAAGAACGGGATTCAGATACGCAGTATTTT
NA	TRBV5-6	TRBJ2-3	NA	CASSLGWDPTDTQYF	TGTGCCAGCAGCTTGGGCTGGGACCCCACAGATACGCAGTATTTT
NA	TRBV7-2	TRBJ1-6	NA	CASSLGFGHNSPLHF	TGTGCCAGCAGCTTAGGTTTTGGGCATAATTCACCCCTCCACTTT
NA	TRBV14	TRBJ2-3	many	CASSPGVSGAQYF	TGTGCCAGCAGCCCTGGTGTATCAGGGGCGCAGTATTTT
NA	TRBV6-6	TRBJ2-7	many	CASSPVGPTYEQYF	TGTGCCAGCAGCCCTGTAGGGCCAACCTACGAGCAGTACTTC
NA	TRBV6-2/TRBV6-3	TRBJ2-3	few	CASAKGLIKDTQYF	TGTGCCAGCGCGAAGGGGTTAATTAAGGATACGCAGTATTTT
NA	TRBV6-1	TRBJ2-3	few	CASSEVFTDTQYF	TGTGCCAGCAGTGAGGTCTTCACAGATACGCAGTATTTT
NA	TRBV10-3	TRBJ1-1	many	CAISESPENTEAFF	TGTGCCATCAGTGAGTCGCCGGAGAACACTGAAGCTTTCTTT
NA	TRBV24-1	TRBJ2-7	many	CATSDPTGGDEQYF	TGTGCCACCAGTGATCCCACAGGGGGGGACGAGCAGTACTTC
TRBD2	TRBV20-1	TRBJ2-3	NA	CSARLAGGPSYTQYF	TGCAGTGCTAGACTAGCGGGGGGGCCTTCCTATACGCAGTATTTT
NA	TRBV3-1	TRBJ2-3	many	CASSPSGLRTDTQYF	TGTGCCAGCAGCCCCTCCGGACTTCGCACAGATACGCAGTATTTT
TRBD1	TRBV7-9	TRBJ1-2	NA	CASSLAAGGAGYGYTF	TGTGCCAGCAGCTTAGCCGCAGGGGGCGCAGGGTACGGCTACACCTTC
TRBD1	TRBV4-1	TRBJ1-4	few	CASSHHRGQWTNEKLFF	TGCGCCAGCAGCCATCACAGGGGGCAGTGGACTAATGAAAAACTGTTTTTT
NA	TRBV24-1	TRBJ1-2	NA	CATGETRDGYTF	TGTGCCACCGGAGAGACAAGGGATGGCTACACCTTC
NA	TRBV7-2	TRBJ1-4	few	CASSFAGAIEKLFF	TGTGCCAGCAGCTTTGCAGGGGCGATTGAAAAACTGTTTTTT
NA	TRBV6-5	TRBJ1-1	few	CASRVERMNTEAFF	TGTGCCAGCAGAGTGGAGCGCATGAACACTGAAGCTTTCTTT
NA	TRBV20-1	TRBJ2-7	many	CSAGTYEQYF	TGCAGTGCGGGGACCTACGAGCAGTACTTC
TRBD1	TRBV28	TRBJ2-3	many	CASSGQGGTDTQYF	TGTGCCAGCAGTGGACAGGGAGGCACAGATACGCAGTATTTT
NA	TRBV6-2/TRBV6-3	TRBJ2-3	NA	CASSYIESTDTQYF	TGTGCCAGCAGTTACATAGAGAGCACAGATACGCAGTATTTT
NA	TRBV7-9	TRBJ1-1	few	CAIIKVVGNTEAFF	TGTGCCATCATAAAGGTTGTGGGGAACACTGAAGCTTTCTTT
NA	TRBV28	TRBJ1-3	NA	CASRGRGSGRNTIYF	TGTGCCAGCAGAGGCCGTGGTTCCGGTAGAAACACCATATATTTT
TRBD2	TRBV4-3	TRBJ2-1	few	CASSRITGTSGLGDNEQFF	TGCGCCAGCAGCCGAATCACCGGGACTAGCGGTTTAGGGGACAATGAGCAGTTCTTC
TRBD1	TRBV7-9	TRBJ2-7	NA	CASSLWDRGDEQYF	TGTGCCAGCAGCTTGTGGGACAGGGGGGACGAGCAGTACTTC
NA	TRBV10-3	TRBJ1-1	NA	CAAKGGGENTEAFF	TGTGCCGCCAAGGGTGGGGGAGAGAACACTGAAGCTTTCTTT
NA	TRBV7-3	TRBJ2-3	NA	CASSLTRSTDTQYF	TGTGCCAGCAGCTTAACACGGAGCACAGATACGCAGTATTTT
NA	TRBV10-3	TRBJ1-1	NA	CAISELRTEAFF	TGTGCCATCAGTGAGCTCCGGACTGAAGCTTTCTTT
NA	TRBV6-2/TRBV6-3	TRBJ1-1	few	CASSHPSLEAFF	TGTGCCAGCAGCCACCCCTCCCTTGAAGCTTTCTTT
NA	TRBV7-9	TRBJ2-1	many	CASSLPGGHSYNEQFF	TGTGCCAGCAGCCTACCCGGGGGCCACTCCTACAATGAGCAGTTCTTC
TRBD2	TRBV5-1	TRBJ2-7	many	CASSLRGSGGRAYEQYF	TGCGCCAGCAGCTTGAGGGGTAGCGGGGGCCGAGCCTACGAGCAGTACTTC
NA	TRBV12-3/TRBV12-4	TRBJ2-5	many	CASSSGYPETQYF	TGTGCCAGCAGCTCAGGGTATCCAGAGACCCAGTACTTC
NA	TRBV6-5	TRBJ2-3	many	CASSYMDTDTQYF	TGTGCCAGCAGTTACATGGACACAGATACGCAGTATTTT
TRBD1	TRBV25-1	TRBJ1-1	few	CASTDRLNTEAFF	TGTGCCAGCACGGACAGGCTAAACACTGAAGCTTTCTTT